This entry lists 26 T cell receptor beta chains sequenced from one sample in a study of CD8+ T cells in alopecia areata. It was cDNA, reverse transcribed from extracted RNA, that served as the sequencing template. Profiled with immunoSEQ multiplex PCR; TCRdb holds only in-frame clones, not every one. This repertoire shows over 200,000 clones, approximately 61% found once; its top ten account for roughly 0.47%. The source was CD4+ T cells sorted from blood, collected at week 0. The receptors stem from a human donor with alopecia areata.

The V and J genes are TRBV30 and TRBJ1-5; D is unresolved. The germline V gene encodes CDR1 GTSNPN and CDR2 SVGIG (reference sequence). This CDR3 is 14 amino acids long. V was trimmed by 2 bases and J by 0 bases, leaving 8 bases between them. CDR3 region: CAWSYFYSNQPQHF. The CDR3 region has the DNA TGTGCCTGGAGTTATTTTTATAGCAATCAGCCCCAGCATTTT.

This clone was observed a few times. This chain joins TRBV19 and TRBJ1-1; D gene uncertain. Germline V lookup: CDR1 LNHDA, CDR2 SQIVND (reference sequence). This CDR3 comprises 13 residues. V was trimmed by 5 bases and J by 3 bases, leaving 10 bases between them. Here the CDR3 reads CASSSQEDTEAFF. The CDR3 coding sequence is TGTGCCAGTAGTTCCCAGGAGGACACTGAAGCTTTCTTT. Full variable domain (rest looked up from reference TRBV19 and TRBJ1-1): DGGITQSPKYLFRKEGQNVTLSCEQNLNHDAMYWYRQDPGQGLRLIYYSQIVNDFQKGDIAEGYSVSREKKESFPLTVTSAQKNPTAFYLCASSSQEDTEAFFGQGTRLTVV.

This clone was counted a few times. This chain connects TRBV29-1 to TRBJ1-1; D is undetermined. Germline CDR1 is SQVTM and CDR2 is ANQGSEA. The V and J ends lost 1 base and 7 bases respectively, with 13 bases between them. The length of the CDR3 is 13 residues. The CDR3 protein is CSVEVDFPGEAFF. DNA of the CDR3: TGCAGCGTTGAAGTCGACTTTCCAGGTGAAGCTTTCTTT.

This chain uses TRBV30 with TRBJ2-2; D is uncertain. The V and J ends lost 6 bases and 0 bases respectively, with 11 bases between them. This CDR3 is 14 amino acids long. Germline lookup yields CDR1 GTSNPN and CDR2 SVGIG (reference sequence). CDR3 sequence reads: CACPVGPNTGELFF. CDR3 DNA: TGTGCCTGTCCCGTCGGTCCGAACACCGGGGAGCTGTTTTTT.

This clone has only one observation. J is TRBJ1-1 and V is TRBV29-1; a weak D match, TRBD1 (5 bases). CDR1 is SQVTM, CDR2 ANQGSEA, per germline. Trimming cost V 7 bases and J 3 bases, with 15 bases left between them. There are 13 residues in the CDR3. The CDR3 bases are TGCAGCGGGTTGATGACAGAAGACACTGAAGCTTTCTTT. It yields the protein CSGLMTEDTEAFF.

This chain connects TRBV7-6 to TRBJ2-7, with D possibly matching TRBD2 (6 bases). Trimming stripped 1 base from V and 2 bases from J, with 12 bases between. Germline V lookup: CDR1 SGHVS, CDR2 FNYEAQ. The CDR3 is 15 residues long. The CDR3 DNA reads TGTGCCAGCAGCTTAGGTACAGGACTAACCTACGAGCAGTACTTC. Encoded protein: CASSLGTGLTYEQYF.

In the case of this clone: The same CDR3 also results from other DNA sequences found in this sample. This sequence joins TRBV5-4 and TRBJ2-2; D is undetermined. The CDR3 spans 12 residues. CDR1 SGHNT and CDR2 YYREEE come from the germline V gene (reference sequence). Trimming pared 1 base from V and 2 bases from J, leaving 0 bases between. The CDR3 loop is CASSLNTGELFF. The CDR3, as DNA: TGTGCCAGCAGCTTGAACACCGGGGAGCTGTTTTTT.

This clone appeared once. The gene calls are TRBV23-1 and TRBJ2-1; 8 bases match TRBD2. Being an ORF, TRBV23-1 has a function that is uncertain. Losses at the gene ends were 0 bases for V and 15 bases for J; bases not matched to a gene: 4. CDR3 length: 12 amino acids. The CDR3 loop is CASSQSSGIRFF. CDR3 DNA sequence: TGCGCCAGCAGTCAATCTAGCGGGATAAGGTTCTTC.

About this clone itself: The junction does not match germline at one end; this may be a read error. The chain links TRBV25-1 to TRBJ2-1, with D maybe TRBD2 (6 bases). Looked up from germline, CDR1 is MGHDK and CDR2 is SYGVNS. This CDR3 spans 14 amino acids. CDR3 sequence (DNA): TGTGCCAGTAGTGACCCGGGGAGGCTGAATGAGCAGTTCTTC. It translates to CASSDPGRLNEQFF.

The chain couples TRBV11-2 to TRBJ2-1; 8 bases are shared with TRBD2. The V gene end was trimmed by 10 bases and the J gene end by 7 bases; junction bases not matched to a gene: 12. Germline-derived CDR1 and CDR2 are SGHAT and FQNNGV. The CDR3 has 14 amino acids. The CDR3 DNA follows: TGTGCCACCAGGCCGCTCGCGGGAGGTAATGAGCAGTTCTTC. Its protein product is CATRPLAGGNEQFF.

The table lists this clone with a few counts. CDR3 region: CASSHSSGPFNEQFF. The DNA for the CDR3 is TGTGCCAGCAGTCACTCGTCGGGGCCCTTCAATGAGCAGTTCTTC. The chain couples TRBV7-6 to TRBJ2-1; D is perhaps TRBD1 or TRBD2 (5 bases each). Trimming stripped 6 bases from V and 6 bases from J, with 18 bases between. Germline CDR1 reads SGHVS; CDR2 reads FNYEAQ. CDR3 length: 15 residues.

In DNA form, the CDR3 reads TGCAGCGTTGATCTGGCCGGGACTAGGGGCTCTATGGAGCAGTACTTC. Translation gives CSVDLAGTRGSMEQYF. The chain employs TRBV29-1 and TRBJ2-7, with TRBD2 identical over 8 bases. The CDR3 covers 16 residues. Germline V gives CDR1 SQVTM, CDR2 ANQGSEA. Trimming took 3 bases from V and 7 from J; bases not matched to a gene: 17.

The genes are TRBV30 and TRBJ1-2; TRBD1 agrees at 8 bases. Trimming at V came to 6 bases and at J to 6 bases, leaving 12 bases not matched to a gene. This CDR3 has 14 residues. Germline-derived CDR1 and CDR2 are GTSNPN and SVGIG (reference sequence). The CDR3 DNA follows: TGTGCCTGCCCTTTTCGGGGGACAGGTAATGGCTACACCTTC. Its translation: CACPFRGTGNGYTF.

This clone has just one count. The chain is built from TRBV5-1 and TRBJ1-1, with 8 bases fitting TRBD1. Unmatched junction bases numbered 6, after V lost 4 bases and J lost 1 base. The CDR3 has 15 residues. CDR1 SGHRS and CDR2 YFSETQ come from the germline V gene. The CDR3 DNA is TGCGCCAGCAGCCCCCTTGGGACAGGGAACACTGAAGCTTTCTTT. Encoded protein: CASSPLGTGNTEAFF.

V usage is TRBV30 and J usage is TRBJ1-5, with D possibly matching TRBD1 (6 bases). The CDR3 is 16 amino acids. The germline V gene encodes CDR1 GTSNPN and CDR2 SVGIG (reference sequence). Trimming shortened V by 7 bases and J by 0 bases, and 19 bases separated the two germline ends. The chain's CDR3 is CAYRIRTEDSNQPQHF. For the CDR3, the DNA is TGTGCCTATCGGATCCGGACAGAAGATAGCAATCAGCCCCAGCATTTT.

The chain joins TRBV2 to TRBJ2-5; 8 bases are shared with TRBD1. The CDR3 spans 14 residues. The germline gives CDR1 SNHLY, CDR2 FYNNEI. Trimming removed 4 bases from V and 5 bases from J; junction bases left unmatched: 6. This CDR3 reads CASSADRVIETQYF. CDR3 bases: TGTGCCAGCAGTGCGGACAGGGTGATCGAGACCCAGTACTTC.

This clone was seen just once. V usage is TRBV5-1 and J usage is TRBJ2-1, with D maybe TRBD1 (5 bases). Per the germline V gene, CDR1 is SGHRS and CDR2 is YFSETQ. The V end lost 5 bases, the J end lost 9 bases, and 9 bases lay between the germline ends. This CDR3 spans 11 amino acids. The CDR3 reads CASRTGIEQFF. In DNA, the CDR3 is TGCGCCAGCAGAACAGGTATTGAGCAGTTCTTC.

The rearrangement joins TRBV9 to TRBJ2-2, with D uncertain. The V and J ends lost 4 bases and 13 bases respectively, with 20 bases between them. Germline CDR1 SGDLS, CDR2 YYNGEE. CDR3 length: 14 amino acids. CDR3 coding DNA: TGTGCCAGCAGCCCTAACTATTTACTTGATCCGCTGTTTTTT. This encodes CASSPNYLLDPLFF.

This clone has only a few counts. The V call is TRBV7-3, the J call TRBJ2-5, with D uncertain. Germline V gene data show CDR1 as SGHTA and CDR2 as FQGTGA. Trimming removed 4 bases at V and 7 bases at J, with 13 bases between. The CDR3 is made up of 13 amino acids. CDR3: CASSSKPGGTQYF. In DNA form, the CDR3 reads TGTGCCAGCAGCTCGAAACCAGGTGGGACCCAGTACTTC.

The table lists this clone with a count of one. The chain carries TRBV6-4 and TRBJ1-2, with D possibly being TRBD1 (6 bases). V shed 4 bases and J shed 0 bases, with 12 bases lying between them. The germline V gene encodes CDR1 MRHNA and CDR2 SNTAGT. The CDR3 consists of 15 residues. The DNA for the CDR3 is TGTGCCAGCAGTGTCCAGACAGGCTCTAACTATGGCTACACCTTC. This gives the protein CASSVQTGSNYGYTF.

V and J are TRBV7-9 and TRBJ1-2; tentative D call: TRBD1 (5 bases). V was cut by 5 bases and J by 4 bases, with 11 bases left in between. Germline lookup yields CDR1 SEHNR and CDR2 FQNEAQ (reference sequence). This CDR3 spans 13 amino acids. The CDR3 region has the DNA TGTGCCAGCAGCCCCGACAGAGCCTATGGCTACACCTTC. This gives the protein CASSPDRAYGYTF.

The genes are TRBV18 and TRBJ2-7; TRBD2 matches at 7 bases. The CDR3 sequence is 16 residues long. J lost 4 bases, V lost 1 base, and 10 bases had no gene match. Germline assignment: CDR1 KGHSH and CDR2 LQKENI. CDR3 amino acids: CASSPRGLASGYEQYF. The CDR3 DNA is TGTGCCAGCTCACCACGTGGCTTGGCTAGCGGTTACGAGCAGTACTTC. The entire variable domain, with the rest obtained from reference TRBV18 and TRBJ2-7, is as follows: NAGVMQNPRHLVRRRGQEARLRCSPMKGHSHVYWYRQLPEEGLKFMVYLQKENIIDESGMPKERFSAEFPKEGPSILRIQQVVRGDSAAYFCASSPRGLASGYEQYFGPGTRLTVT.

This clone was picked up a small number of times. This rearrangement joins TRBV4-1 to TRBJ2-7, with D perhaps TRBD2 (5 bases). V shed 4 bases and J shed 4 bases, with 17 bases lying between them. Germline CDR1 reads MGHRA; CDR2 reads YSYEKL. The CDR3 runs to 15 residues. CDR3 nucleotide sequence: TGCGCCAGCAGCCTGATAAAGGGAGCCGAATACGAGCAGTACTTC. This gives the protein CASSLIKGAEYEQYF.

This clone turned up a few times. The chain links TRBV14 to TRBJ2-1; D is undetermined. V was pared by 1 base and J by 3 bases, with 4 bases between. Germline CDR1 SGHDN, CDR2 FVKESK. The CDR3 extends over 13 amino acids. The CDR3 here is CASSQGGYNEQFF. CDR3 nucleotide sequence: TGTGCCAGCAGCCAAGGGGGCTACAATGAGCAGTTCTTC.

This sequence joins TRBV30 and TRBJ2-7; 11 bases match TRBD2. Trimming removed 1 base from V and 4 bases from J; junction bases left unmatched: 9. The CDR3 has 16 residues. Germline V CDR1 and CDR2: GTSNPN, SVGIG (reference sequence). In DNA, the CDR3 is TGTGCCTGGAGTGGGGATTTAGCGGGAGGGCGGTACGAGCAGTACTTC. Translated: CAWSGDLAGGRYEQYF.

The CDR3 loop reads CASSLGTSGRARRYEQYF. The DNA of the CDR3 is TGCGCCAGCAGCTTGGGTACTAGCGGGAGGGCCAGGAGGTACGAGCAGTACTTC. The chain recombines TRBV5-1 with TRBJ2-7, with TRBD2 matching over 13 bases. This CDR3 contains 18 residues. CDR1 is SGHRS and CDR2 is YFSETQ in the germline V gene. The V segment lost 0 bases and the J segment 4 bases; nucleotides outside the gene matches: 10.